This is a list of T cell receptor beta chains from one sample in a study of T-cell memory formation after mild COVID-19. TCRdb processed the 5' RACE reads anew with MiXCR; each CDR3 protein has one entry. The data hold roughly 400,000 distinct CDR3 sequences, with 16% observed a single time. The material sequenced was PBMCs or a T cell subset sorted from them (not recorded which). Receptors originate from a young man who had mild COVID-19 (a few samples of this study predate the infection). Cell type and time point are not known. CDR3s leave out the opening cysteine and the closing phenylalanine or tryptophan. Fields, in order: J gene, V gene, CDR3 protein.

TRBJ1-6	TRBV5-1	ASSQGQGAPLH
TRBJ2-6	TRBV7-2	ASSLPSWANVLT
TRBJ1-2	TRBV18	ASSPLSAIRGLGGYT
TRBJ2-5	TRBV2	ASRQGGMETQY
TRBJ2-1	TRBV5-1	ASSNTASGGHRGF
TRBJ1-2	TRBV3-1	ASSPQDRIINGYT
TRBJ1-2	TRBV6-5	ASSYSKGRGEGYYGYT
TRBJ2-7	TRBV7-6	ASSFGTRPTNEQY
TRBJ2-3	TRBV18	ASSPGMGADTQY
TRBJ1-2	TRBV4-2	ASSHGQGGTYGYT
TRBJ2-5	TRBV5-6	ASSRMTEETQY
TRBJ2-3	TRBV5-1	ASSAQTGSQDTQY
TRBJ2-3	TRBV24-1	ATQPSGGGIDTQY
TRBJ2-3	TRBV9	ASSVLGGAGTDTQY
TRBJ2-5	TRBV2	ASSEERKYETQY